These 25 T cell receptor beta chains were all obtained from the same sample, sequenced in a study of shared clonotypes between healthy human individuals. CD8 cells regarded as naive lacked CD45RO, were positively chosen for CCR7, and omitted terminally differentiated effector memory CD45RA+ cells. Method: immunoSEQ multiplex PCR; TCRdb's copy keeps in-frame clones and lacks some. This table holds about 2 million clones, about 94% found once. Material for sequencing was naive CD8+ T cells sorted from blood. These receptors all come from a man younger than 35 in good health.

The chain has TRBV6-1 and TRBJ1-1; D is uncertain. V was cut by 0 bases and J by 1 base, with 6 bases left in between. CDR1 and CDR2 from the germline V gene are MNHNS and SASEGT. The CDR3 covers 14 residues. The DNA for the CDR3 is TGTGCCAGCAGTGAAGCGAGGAGGAACACTGAAGCTTTCTTT. Protein: CASSEARRNTEAFF.

Of note for this clone: Other DNA sequences in the sample encode the same CDR3. The V and J genes are TRBV28 and TRBJ2-7; no definite D call. The V gene lost 1 base and the J gene lost 1 base, with 5 bases spanning the gap. Per the germline V gene, CDR1 is MDHEN and CDR2 is SYDVKM. The CDR3 loop spans 13 amino acids. The DNA for the CDR3 is TGTGCCAGCAGTTTATTGGGTTCCTACGAGCAGTACTTC. Protein: CASSLLGSYEQYF. Supplemented by reference TRBV28 and TRBJ2-7, the full variable domain reads DVKVTQSSRYLVKRTGEKVFLECVQDMDHENMFWYRQDPGLGLRLIYFSYDVKMKEKGDIPEGYSVSREKKERFSLILESASTNQTSMYLCASSLLGSYEQYFGPGTRLTVT.

V usage is TRBV6-1 and J usage is TRBJ2-7, with D unresolved. The V gene lost 8 bases and the J gene lost 0 bases, with 8 bases spanning the gap. The CDR3 has 12 amino acids. CDR1 is MNHNS and CDR2 is SASEGT in the germline V gene. CDR3 nucleotide sequence: TGTGCCAGCCACGGCATCTCCTACGAGCAGTACTTC. Protein product: CASHGISYEQYF.

This rearrangement joins TRBV9 to TRBJ1-5, with D unclear. Germline CDR1 reads SGDLS; CDR2 reads YYNGEE. The V gene lost 0 bases and the J gene lost 6 bases, with 7 bases spanning the gap. The CDR3 has 13 residues. DNA for the CDR3: TGTGCCAGCAGCGTAGCAGTTGGTCAGCCCCAGCATTTT. It translates to CASSVAVGQPQHF.

The chain joins TRBV9 to TRBJ1-6; possibly TRBD1 for D (5 bases). CDR3 size: 15 residues. V was cut by 4 bases and J by 9 bases, with 17 bases left in between. Germline V gene data show CDR1 as SGDLS and CDR2 as YYNGEE. As DNA, the CDR3 is TGTGCCAGCAGCTCCCGAGACAGCGGGTTTTCACCCCTCCACTTT. It codes for CASSSRDSGFSPLHF. The whole variable domain, remainder taken from reference TRBV9 and TRBJ1-6, is DSGVTQTPKHLITATGQRVTLRCSPRSGDLSVYWYQQSLDQGLQFLIQYYNGEERAKGNILERFSAQQFPDLHSELNLSSLELGDSALYFCASSSRDSGFSPLHFGNGTRLTVT.

This chain joins TRBV29-1 and TRBJ2-1; D is unclear. Trimming cost V 4 bases and J 9 bases, with 22 bases left between them. This CDR3 is built from 15 residues. In germline, CDR1 is SQVTM, CDR2 ANQGSEA. The CDR3 DNA follows: TGCAGCGTTGCAGCACCTAGTACCCCTCTCAGTGAGCAGTTCTTC. It translates to CSVAAPSTPLSEQFF.

CDR3: CASTDSHGSYEQYF. The CDR3 DNA reads TGTGCCAGCACTGACAGCCATGGGTCCTACGAGCAGTACTTC. The chain links TRBV27 to TRBJ2-7; D may be TRBD1 (5 bases). Germline V gene sequence: CDR1 MNHEY, CDR2 SMNVEV (reference sequence). Deletions cut 7 bases from V and 1 base from J, with 14 bases between. The CDR3 loop spans 14 amino acids.

In nucleotides, the CDR3 is TGTGCCAGCAGCCCGGATGGTGGGGAAAAACTGTTTTTT. Protein product: CASSPDGGEKLFF. The V gene is TRBV7-9, the J gene TRBJ1-4; unclear D gene. V was cut by 5 bases and J by 8 bases, with 12 bases left in between. The CDR3 spans 13 residues. Germline V gene lookup returns CDR1 SEHNR and CDR2 FQNEAQ (reference sequence). The full variable domain, rest sourced from reference TRBV7-9 and TRBJ1-4, is DTGVSQNPRHKITKRGQNVTFRCDPISEHNRLYWYRQTLGQGPEFLTYFQNEAQLEKSRLLSDRFSAERPKGSFSTLEIQRTEQGDSAMYLCASSPDGGEKLFFGSGTQLSVL.

A note on this clone: Different DNA sequences within this sample yield the same CDR3. The chain couples TRBV7-9 to TRBJ1-4; possibly TRBD1 for D (5 bases). The CDR3 has 13 amino acids. Germline assignment: CDR1 SEHNR and CDR2 FQNEAQ (reference sequence). Trimming removed 2 bases at V and 7 bases at J, with 8 bases between. The CDR3 is CASSLQGAEKLFF. In nucleotides, the CDR3 is TGTGCCAGCAGCTTACAGGGTGCTGAAAAACTGTTTTTT.

Here the CDR3 DNA reads TGTGCCAGCAGCACGGAGACAGGGGGGGACTACGAGCAGTACTTC. Translated: CASSTETGGDYEQYF. The gene calls are TRBV13 and TRBJ2-7; 9 nucleotides align to TRBD1. Trimming took 5 bases from V and 3 from J; bases not matched to a gene: 8. The CDR3 is 15 amino acids. Germline V gene sequence: CDR1 PRHDT, CDR2 FYEKMQ (reference sequence).

The V call is TRBV28, the J call TRBJ1-6, with 7 nucleotides matching TRBD1. V dropped 4 bases and J dropped 8; count of bases not matched to a gene: 8. Germline CDR1 and CDR2: MDHEN and SYDVKM. This CDR3 spans 15 amino acids. The CDR3 coding sequence is TGTGCCAGCAGTTATGGACAGGTTGGGGATTCACCCCTCCACTTT. Protein product: CASSYGQVGDSPLHF.

This chain uses TRBV19 with TRBJ2-7; the match to TRBD1 covers 9 bases. This CDR3 has 15 amino acids. Trimming cost V 5 bases and J 5 bases; bases outside gene matches: 10. Germline CDR1 reads LNHDA; CDR2 reads SQIVND (reference sequence). CDR3 DNA: TGTGCCAGTAGTGTAACCGGGACAGGGAACCACGAGCAGTACTTC. It codes for CASSVTGTGNHEQYF.

V and J are TRBV6-6 and TRBJ1-4; no reliable D call. The V and J ends lost 8 bases and 1 base respectively, with 17 bases between them. This CDR3 has 16 amino acids. The V gene's germline CDR1 is MNHNY and CDR2 SVGAGI (reference sequence). The CDR3 DNA sequence: TGTGCCAGCCCGGGTAGGAGCTGCCTAACTAATGAAAAACTGTTTTTT. The encoded protein is CASPGRSCLTNEKLFF.

The chain combines TRBV25-1 with TRBJ2-7, with D unclear. The V and J ends lost 4 bases and 5 bases respectively, with 12 bases between them. The germline gives CDR1 MGHDK, CDR2 SYGVNS. CDR3 size: 13 residues. In DNA form, the CDR3 reads TGTGCCAGCAGTGCTGGGTTCGGCCACGAGCAGTACTTC. Translation: CASSAGFGHEQYF.

The rearrangement joins TRBV7-9 to TRBJ2-7, with a possible D match to TRBD1 (6 bases). Germline CDR1 reads SEHNR; CDR2 reads FQNEAQ (reference sequence). The germline V and J ends were trimmed by 0 bases and 4 bases, with 13 bases remaining between them. This CDR3 has 15 residues. The CDR3 protein is CASSLAAGATYEQYF. CDR3 in DNA: TGTGCCAGCAGCTTAGCGGCAGGGGCGACGTACGAGCAGTACTTC.

The chain recombines TRBV28 with TRBJ2-7; D unresolved. From germline, CDR1 is MDHEN and CDR2 SYDVKM. Trimming removed 1 base from V and 3 bases from J, with 7 bases in between. This CDR3 is built from 13 residues. The CDR3 here is CASSLFQYYEQYF. The CDR3 nucleotides are TGTGCCAGCAGTTTATTCCAGTACTACGAGCAGTACTTC.

The CDR3 DNA sequence: TGTGCCAGCAGCGATTACAGGGTCGGCTATGGCTACACCTTC. Residues: CASSDYRVGYGYTF. This chain connects TRBV5-6 to TRBJ1-2; possibly TRBD1 for D (6 bases). V was trimmed by 4 bases and J by 4 bases, leaving 14 bases between them. The CDR3 sequence is 14 residues long. CDR1 SGHDT and CDR2 YYEEEE come from the germline V gene.

The rearrangement uses TRBV4-1 and TRBJ2-5; D gene unclear. The germline CDR1 and CDR2 sequences are MGHRA and YSYEKL. Trimming pared 1 base from V and 7 bases from J, leaving 19 bases between. This CDR3 spans 16 amino acids. This chain's CDR3 is CASSQAYVGSDRTQYF. The CDR3 bases are TGCGCCAGCAGCCAAGCTTATGTTGGTTCAGACCGGACCCAGTACTTC.

The chain carries TRBV6-5 and TRBJ2-7, with unresolved D. V was trimmed by 0 bases and J by 7 bases, leaving 16 bases between them. CDR1 is MNHEY and CDR2 is SVGAGI in the germline V gene. The CDR3 contains 15 residues. CDR3 in amino acids: CASSYSGPKVKEQYF. The CDR3 nucleotides read TGTGCCAGCAGTTACTCAGGCCCGAAGGTAAAAGAGCAGTACTTC.

CDR3 amino acids: CASSLSGLNTEAFF. In DNA, the CDR3 is TGTGCCAGCAGCTTGTCAGGACTGAACACTGAAGCTTTCTTT. The chain joins TRBV5-4 to TRBJ1-1; no clear D. CDR1 and CDR2 from the germline V gene are SGHNT and YYREEE (reference sequence). With 1 base removed from V and 0 bases from J, the gap between germline ends came to 7 bases. The CDR3 loop spans 14 amino acids.

Turning to this clone: A junction end diverges from the germline sequence, so it may reflect a read error. The rearrangement links TRBV6-5 to TRBJ2-7; a weak D match, TRBD1 (5 bases). Germline V lookup: CDR1 MNHEY, CDR2 SVGAGI. The CDR3 runs 13 residues. CDR3 coding DNA: TGTGCCAGCAGTGTACAGGACCTCTACGGGCAGTACTTC. As protein: CASSVQDLYGQYF.

The chain combines TRBV7-9 with TRBJ2-7, with 7 bases aligning to TRBD1. Germline V gene data show CDR1 as SEHNR and CDR2 as FQNEAQ (reference sequence). This CDR3 contains 15 residues. With 5 bases clipped from V and 5 bases from J, the junction kept 12 bases outside the gene matches. CDR3 DNA: TGTGCCAGCAGCGATCTACAGGGGCGTTCGGACGAGCAGTACTTC. This codes for CASSDLQGRSDEQYF.

V and J are TRBV5-1 and TRBJ2-1; 9 bases align to TRBD1. The CDR3 runs 15 residues. The germline V gene encodes CDR1 SGHRS and CDR2 YFSETQ. Unmatched junction bases numbered 10, after V lost 5 bases and J lost 7 bases. The CDR3 is CASSSRGQGPNEQFF. CDR3 in DNA: TGCGCCAGCAGTTCGAGGGGACAGGGCCCTAATGAGCAGTTCTTC.

The chain is built from TRBV2 and TRBJ2-2; unclear D gene. V dropped 0 bases and J dropped 4 bases, with 6 bases sitting between them. Germline CDR1 and CDR2: SNHLY and FYNNEI. The CDR3 sequence is 14 residues long. CDR3 nucleotide sequence: TGTGCCAGCAGTGAAGCAACACCCACCGGGGAGCTGTTTTTT. Encoded protein: CASSEATPTGELFF.

This chain connects TRBV25-1 to TRBJ2-2; TRBD2 agrees at 7 bases. In germline, CDR1 is MGHDK, CDR2 SYGVNS. The CDR3 length is 14 residues. V gave up 7 bases and J gave up 3 bases; unmatched junction bases: 5. This CDR3 is CASKDGGYTGELFF. CDR3 DNA: TGTGCCAGCAAGGACGGGGGGTACACCGGGGAGCTGTTTTTT.